This TCR beta chain was documented in a study of T cells after yellow fever vaccination. One entry per CDR3 protein results from TCRdb running MiXCR on the 5' RACE reads. The sample consists of around 310,000 distinct CDR3 sequences, about 3.5% of them appearing once. Broader study findings: Some clonotypes were seen in both the CD4 and the CD8 compartments. These made up a small share and likely arose from convergent recombination. The secondary response was weaker, and its peak arrived faster, on day 5 versus 15. The booster saw the reappearance of most primary-vaccination clones (approximately 97% CD4, 80% to 90% CD8). Abundant clonotypes from the bulk population could contaminate FACS-sorted repertoires.

With respect to this clonotype: Its antigen remains unidentified.

V gave up 4 bases and J gave up 7 bases, with 8 bases separating them. The V gene's germline CDR1 is SEHNR and CDR2 FQNEAQ (reference sequence). This CDR3 has 13 residues. The receptor comes from a man aged 18 to 30 who received the YFV17D yellow fever vaccine. This chain joins TRBV7-9 and TRBJ1-6; a possible D gene is TRBD1 (6 bases). The sequences come from PBMCs, collected on the day of the yellow fever booster vaccination. The CDR3 sequence is CASSSTGNSPLHF. DNA of the CDR3: TGTGCCAGCAGCTCGACAGGCAATTCACCCCTCCACTTT.